These 10 T cell receptor beta chains originate from one sample sequenced in a study of response to subunit inactivated influenza vaccine. TCRdb reanalysed the RT-PCR reads using MiXCR and keeps one entry per CDR3 protein. Here the sample spans about 580,000 distinct CDR3 sequences, 14% being singletons. The source was PBMCs from blood, collected 11 to 12 days after vaccination. All receptors derive from a man aged 45-65 years who received an inactivated influenza vaccine.

This chain joins TRBV27 and TRBJ2-6; no clear D. The CDR3 has 16 residues. The germline V gene has CDR1 MNHEY and CDR2 SMNVEV (reference sequence). The V and J ends lost 3 bases and 0 bases respectively, with 9 bases between them. CDR3 residues: CASSFRLYSGANVLTF. CDR3 nucleotide sequence: TGTGCCAGCAGTTTCCGGCTTTACTCTGGGGCCAACGTCCTGACTTTC.

Of note for this clonotype: Since a much larger clone is just one base distant, this may be a read error. The chain carries TRBV29-1 and TRBJ2-1, with 7 bases lining up with TRBD2. The germline gives CDR1 SQVTM, CDR2 ANQGSEA. The CDR3 spans 13 residues. The CDR3: CSGEPGGYNEQFF. CDR3 in DNA: TGCAGCGGTGAACCCGGGGGGTACAATGAGCAGTTCTTC.

A few counts support this clonotype. The chain has TRBV18 and TRBJ2-7; 8 bases fit TRBD1. There are 17 residues in the CDR3. Germline V CDR1 and CDR2: KGHSH, LQKENI. V was clipped by 0 bases and J by 2 bases; unmatched bases: 9. CDR3 coding DNA: TGTGCCAGCTCACCACCTCAGGGGGCAGTATTGACCTACGAGCAGTACTTC. The encoded protein is CASSPPQGAVLTYEQYF.

This clonotype was counted at least ten times. The chain has TRBV6-1 and TRBJ1-5, with TRBD1 matching 7 bases. The CDR3 extends over 15 amino acids. Germline CDR1 MNHNS, CDR2 SASEGT. Trimming removed 4 bases from V and 1 base from J; junction bases left unmatched: 4. The CDR3 DNA reads as TGTGCCAGCAGTGTTGGACAGGCAAGCAATCAGCCCCAGCATTTT. Translation gives CASSVGQASNQPQHF.

This clonotype was observed a handful of times. This rearrangement joins TRBV4-2 to TRBJ2-1; 12 nucleotides line up with TRBD2. V lost 2 bases, J lost 2 bases, and 1 base stayed unmatched. The CDR3 totals 16 residues. The germline V gene encodes CDR1 LGHNA and CDR2 YNFKEQ. This CDR3 is CASSQRLAGAYNEQFF. DNA of the CDR3: TGTGCCAGCAGCCAACGACTAGCGGGGGCCTACAATGAGCAGTTCTTC.

The chain links TRBV5-1 to TRBJ2-3; unclear D gene. CDR1 is SGHRS and CDR2 is YFSETQ in the germline V gene. Trimming pared 0 bases from V and 5 bases from J, leaving 13 bases between. The CDR3 contains 15 residues. CDR3 region: CASSLAGQSLDTQYF. As DNA, the CDR3 is TGCGCCAGCAGCTTGGCCGGGCAGTCTCTAGATACGCAGTATTTT.

In its sample, this clonotype was seen a few times. The genes are TRBV24-1 and TRBJ2-1; either TRBD1 or TRBD2 may fit D (5 bases each). V lost 5 bases, J lost 7 bases, and 17 bases lay in between. The germline CDR1 and CDR2 sequences are KGHDR and SFDVKD. The CDR3 extends over 15 amino acids. CDR3 in DNA: TGTGCCACCAGTGGTGTGGGGGTAATGGTAAATGAGCAGTTCTTC. Encoded protein: CATSGVGVMVNEQFF.

The chain links TRBV28 to TRBJ1-2, with TRBD1 matching 12 bases. With V trimmed by 3 bases and J by 4 bases, 15 bases remained unmatched. The CDR3 consists of 19 residues. CDR1 is MDHEN, CDR2 SYDVKM, per germline. The CDR3 reads CASSFGPRGTGGFPYGYTF. For the CDR3, the DNA is TGTGCCAGCAGTTTTGGGCCCCGTGGGACAGGGGGCTTTCCCTATGGCTACACCTTC.

The sample holds a few counts of this clonotype. V and J are TRBV6-1 and TRBJ2-5; the D gene is possibly TRBD2 (6 bases). Trimming stripped 7 bases from V and 2 bases from J, with 17 bases between. Per the germline V gene, CDR1 is MNHNS and CDR2 is SASEGT. This CDR3 spans 15 amino acids. CDR3 nucleotides: TGTGCCAGCACAGGACCGGGGGACCATCAAGAGACCCAGTACTTC. Its translation is CASTGPGDHQETQYF.

In its sample, this clonotype was seen a few times. The chain is built from TRBV6-2 or TRBV6-3 and TRBJ2-1, with 8 bases fitting TRBD2. Germline V gene lookup returns CDR1 MNHEY and CDR2 SVGEGT. CDR3 length equals 15 residues. The V gene end was trimmed by 2 bases and the J gene end by 3 bases; junction bases not matched to a gene: 3. Written as DNA, the CDR3 is TGTGCCAGCAGTTACAATGCGGGAGGCTACAATGAGCAGTTCTTC. Translation: CASSYNAGGYNEQFF.